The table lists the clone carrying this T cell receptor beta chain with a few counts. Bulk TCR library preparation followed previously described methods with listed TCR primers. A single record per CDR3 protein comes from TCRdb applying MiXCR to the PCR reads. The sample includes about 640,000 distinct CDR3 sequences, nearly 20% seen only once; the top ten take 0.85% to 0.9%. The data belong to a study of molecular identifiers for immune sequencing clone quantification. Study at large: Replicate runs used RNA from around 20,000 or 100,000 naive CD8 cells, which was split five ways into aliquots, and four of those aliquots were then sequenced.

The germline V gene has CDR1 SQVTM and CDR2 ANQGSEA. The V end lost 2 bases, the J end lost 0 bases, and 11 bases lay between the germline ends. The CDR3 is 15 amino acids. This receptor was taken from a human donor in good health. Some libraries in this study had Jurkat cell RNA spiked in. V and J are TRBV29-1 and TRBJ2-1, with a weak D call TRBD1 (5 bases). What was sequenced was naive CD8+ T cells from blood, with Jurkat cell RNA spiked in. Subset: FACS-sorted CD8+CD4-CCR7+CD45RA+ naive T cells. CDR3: CSVEIQGSSYNEQFF. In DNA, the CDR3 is TGCAGCGTTGAAATTCAGGGAAGCTCCTACAATGAGCAGTTCTTC.